What follows are 16 T cell receptor beta chains derived from one specimen sequenced in a study of liver allograft versus peripheral blood T cells. On the study more broadly: Liver transplant recipients had T cell receptor repertoires compared between transplanted liver and peripheral blood.

TCRdb reprocessed the reads with MiXCR, giving one entry per CDR3 protein. Of thousands of distinct CDR3 sequences detected, over 15% appear once; the ten largest clones hold roughly 7.5%. These receptor sequences come from a human patient who had a liver transplant. Some T cells may be provided by the graft donor.

This clonotype is judged medium-sized. The rearrangement joins TRBV18 to TRBJ1-1, with no clear D. In germline, CDR1 is KGHSH, CDR2 LQKENI. The CDR3 is 16 residues long. Trimming took 2 bases from V and 4 from J, leaving 17 bases between them. The CDR3 protein is CASSPTPSGRGTEAFF. The CDR3 nucleotides read TGTGCCAGCTCACCAACGCCGAGTGGACGTGGCACTGAAGCTTTCTTT.

This clonotype is classed as medium-sized. The chain uses TRBV6-1 and TRBJ1-4, with D possibly matching TRBD1 (5 bases). Trimming shortened V by 6 bases and J by 7 bases, and 18 bases separated the two germline ends. This CDR3 comprises 15 residues. CDR1 MNHNS and CDR2 SASEGT come from the germline V gene. CDR3 sequence (DNA): TGTGCCAGCAGATTAGGAGGGGCAGGGAGTGAAAAACTGTTTTTT. Protein: CASRLGGAGSEKLFF.

This rearrangement joins TRBV5-1 to TRBJ1-1; D might be TRBD1 (6 bases). V was cut by 4 bases and J by 5 bases, with 12 bases left in between. The CDR3 covers 13 residues. Germline V CDR1 and CDR2: SGHRS, YFSETQ. The CDR3 sequence: CASSPAGETEAFF. CDR3 sequence (DNA): TGCGCCAGCAGCCCTGCAGGGGAGACTGAAGCTTTCTTT. Using reference TRBV5-1 and TRBJ1-1 for the parts outside the CDR3, the full variable domain is KAGVTQTPRYLIKTRGQQVTLSCSPISGHRSVSWYQQTPGQGLQFLFEYFSETQRNKGNFPGRFSGRQFSNSRSEMNVSTLELGDSALYLCASSPAGETEAFFGQGTRLTVV.

V and J are TRBV6-1 and TRBJ1-2; D remains unclear. Germline values: CDR1 MNHNS, CDR2 SASEGT. The CDR3 runs to 13 residues. V was cut by 5 bases and J by 2 bases, with 9 bases left in between. CDR3 in amino acids: CASSYGRNYGYTF. DNA of the CDR3: TGTGCCAGCAGTTACGGCAGGAACTATGGCTACACCTTC.

Sample share makes this clonotype medium-sized. The genes are TRBV20-1 and TRBJ1-2; 10 nucleotides match TRBD1. In germline, CDR1 is DFQATT, CDR2 SNEGSKA (reference sequence). The ends lost 2 bases at V and 2 bases at J; junction bases unmatched: 11. This CDR3 contains 17 residues. The DNA of the CDR3 is TGCAGTGCTAGATCCTCGTGGGACAGGGGAGAGAACTATGGCTACACCTTC. Translated, it gives CSARSSWDRGENYGYTF.

By share of the sample, this clonotype is medium-sized (0.01 to 0.1%). The genes are TRBV19 and TRBJ1-2; a possible D gene is TRBD1 (5 bases). This CDR3 has 13 amino acids. V lost 3 bases, J lost 4 bases, and 9 bases lay in between. Germline V gene lookup returns CDR1 LNHDA and CDR2 SQIVND (reference sequence). Here the CDR3 reads CASSMRQGYGYTF. The DNA of the CDR3 is TGTGCCAGTAGTATGCGGCAGGGCTATGGCTACACCTTC.

This clonotype came up a few times. The chain joins TRBV6-6 to TRBJ2-2, with 11 bases that match TRBD2. CDR1 and CDR2 (germline): MNHNY, SVGAGI (reference sequence). The ends lost 4 bases at V and 6 bases at J; junction bases unmatched: 10. The CDR3 has 17 amino acids. The DNA of the CDR3 is TGTGCCAGCAGTTCTAGCGGGGGGCCGGGCATGGCCGGGGAGCTGTTTTTT. This encodes CASSSSGGPGMAGELFF.

By frequency in the sample, this clonotype is medium-sized. The V and J genes are TRBV12-3 or TRBV12-4 and TRBJ1-1; 8 bases map to TRBD1. V lost 6 bases and J lost 6; bases outside the gene matches: 12. The CDR3 consists of 15 residues. The CDR3 region is CASRTRQGLRSEAFF. The CDR3 nucleotides are TGTGCCAGCAGGACTAGACAGGGGTTGAGGTCTGAAGCTTTCTTT.

At least ten counts were recorded for this clonotype. The V gene is TRBV12-3 or TRBV12-4, the J gene TRBJ2-7, with D perhaps matching TRBD1 or TRBD2 (5 bases each). V lost 4 bases to trimming and J lost 9 bases, with 19 bases between them. The CDR3 extends over 14 amino acids. The CDR3 sequence is CASSSRGRNLGQYF. As DNA, the CDR3 is TGTGCCAGCAGTTCGAGGGGCAGGAATTTAGGGCAGTACTTC.

This clonotype is termed medium-sized. CDR3 sequence: CSTSAGELTDTQYF. The CDR3 DNA sequence: TGCAGCACCTCAGCGGGGGAGTTAACAGATACGCAGTATTTT. This rearrangement joins TRBV29-1 to TRBJ2-3, with 8 positions matching TRBD2. CDR1 SQVTM and CDR2 ANQGSEA come from the germline V gene. Losses at the gene ends were 8 bases for V and 3 bases for J; bases not matched to a gene: 10. The CDR3 spans 14 residues.

By sample share, this clonotype is medium-sized. This chain uses TRBV19 with TRBJ1-5; TRBD1 might be the D (5 bases). The CDR3 totals 16 residues. With 6 bases removed from V and 7 bases from J, the gap between germline ends came to 22 bases. Germline CDR1 and CDR2: LNHDA and SQIVND (reference sequence). CDR3 sequence reads: CASSHPRGAGGQPQHF. Here the CDR3 DNA reads TGTGCCAGTAGCCATCCTCGGGGCGCGGGTGGACAGCCCCAGCATTTT. The full variable domain, with the rest looked up from reference TRBV19 and TRBJ1-5, is DGGITQSPKYLFRKEGQNVTLSCEQNLNHDAMYWYRQDPGQGLRLIYYSQIVNDFQKGDIAEGYSVSREKKESFPLTVTSAQKNPTAFYLCASSHPRGAGGQPQHFGDGTRLSIL.

This clonotype is medium-sized in the sample. The chain couples TRBV6-5 to TRBJ1-2; D perhaps matches TRBD1 (6 bases). The V end lost 4 bases, the J end lost 7 bases, and 16 bases lay between the germline ends. Germline CDR1 and CDR2: MNHEY and SVGAGI. The CDR3 loop spans 14 amino acids. CDR3 loop: CASSSHRGGLGYTF. The CDR3 DNA is TGTGCCAGCAGTTCCCACCGAGGGGGGCTTGGCTACACCTTC.

The chain uses TRBV20-1 and TRBJ2-3; unclear D gene. The V and J ends lost 1 base and 4 bases respectively, with 15 bases between them. There are 15 residues in the CDR3. Germline CDR1 DFQATT, CDR2 SNEGSKA (reference sequence). The CDR3 DNA follows: TGCAGTGCTAGAGTCAGTCTTTCCCGCGCAGATACGCAGTATTTT. This sequence encodes CSARVSLSRADTQYF.

This clonotype was seen ten or more times. The chain is built from TRBV6-5 and TRBJ1-6, with D hard to call. CDR3 length: 14 amino acids. Trimming took off 2 bases at V and 7 bases at J, with 9 bases between the two ends. Germline loops: CDR1 MNHEY, CDR2 SVGAGI. In nucleotides, the CDR3 is TGTGCCAGCAGTTACGGGCAATTAAATTCACCCCTCCACTTT. Its protein is CASSYGQLNSPLHF.

This clonotype is termed medium-sized. The chain links TRBV6-5 to TRBJ1-1; TRBD1 aligns across 7 bases. Germline V gene data show CDR1 as MNHEY and CDR2 as SVGAGI. The CDR3 has 14 amino acids. The J segment lost 4 bases and the V segment lost 2 bases, leaving 4 bases of the junction unmatched. The CDR3 DNA reads TGTGCCAGCAGTTACCAGGGGGGTGGCACTGAAGCTTTCTTT. It is translated as CASSYQGGGTEAFF.

This clonotype was found many times. The genes are TRBV6-5 and TRBJ1-6, with 7 bases lining up with TRBD1. The junction had 1 base not matched to a gene; V was cut back by 5 bases and J by 0 bases. This CDR3 is built from 15 residues. Germline V CDR1 and CDR2: MNHEY, SVGAGI. CDR3 loop: CASSRDSSYNSPLHF. CDR3 bases: TGTGCCAGCAGTCGGGACAGCTCCTATAATTCACCCCTCCACTTT.